The 24 T cell receptor beta chains given below trace back to one sample, sequenced in a study of Ad26.COV2.S vaccination and SARS-CoV-2 variants. Clones were sequenced by immunoSEQ multiplex PCR, and TCRdb holds only the in-frame ones, with some missing. The data show hundreds of thousands of clones, about 86% seen once. The treatment: some 19 received Ad26.COV2.S at low or high dose, single or two shots; 5 received placebo; per-sample allocation not given. Specimen acquisition occurred on day 63 following the initial vaccine or placebo injection. Here the sequenced sample was peripheral blood, taken in a trial of Ad26.COV2.S vaccine versus placebo. These receptors were collected from a person between 18 and 65 years old who received the Ad26.COV2.S COVID-19 vaccine or a placebo.

About this clone itself: This sample also contains other DNA sequences that code for the same CDR3. The chain combines TRBV5-1 with TRBJ1-4; 7 bases map to TRBD1. This CDR3 region has 14 residues. CDR1 is SGHRS and CDR2 is YFSETQ in the germline V gene. V lost 2 bases to trimming and J lost 7 bases; unmatched junction nucleotides: 5. The CDR3 region is CASSFGQEGEKLFF. CDR3 bases: TGCGCCAGCAGCTTCGGACAGGAAGGTGAAAAACTGTTTTTT.

The V call is TRBV6-5, the J call TRBJ1-2, with TRBD1 as a possible D gene (6 bases). V was trimmed by 0 bases and J by 1 base, leaving 12 bases between them. This CDR3 contains 16 residues. Germline V CDR1 and CDR2: MNHEY, SVGAGI. The CDR3 bases are TGTGCCAGCAGTTACTCGTCAGGGGCGGGTAACTATGGCTACACCTTC. Translated, it gives CASSYSSGAGNYGYTF.

V gene TRBV4-3 combines with J gene TRBJ1-6, with 9 positions matching TRBD1. The CDR3 totals 15 residues. The ends lost 1 base at V and 9 bases at J; junction bases unmatched: 4. The germline V gene has CDR1 LGHNA and CDR2 YSLEER. The CDR3 DNA reads TGCGCCAGCAGCCAAGGTCGGGACAGGGCTTCACCCCTCCACTTT. The encoded protein is CASSQGRDRASPLHF.

The rearrangement joins TRBV13 to TRBJ1-1; 11 bases are shared with TRBD1. J lost 3 bases, V lost 5 bases, and 8 bases had no gene match. Per the germline V gene, CDR1 is PRHDT and CDR2 is FYEKMQ (reference sequence). The CDR3 is made up of 16 amino acids. In DNA form, the CDR3 reads TGTGCCAGCAGCCCCGGCCGGACAGGGGGCTACACTGAAGCTTTCTTT. This codes for CASSPGRTGGYTEAFF.

V and J are TRBV28 and TRBJ1-1; D possibly corresponds to TRBD1 (5 bases). Germline CDR1 is MDHEN and CDR2 is SYDVKM. Trimming cost V 6 bases and J 6 bases, with 11 bases left between them. The CDR3 sequence is 12 residues long. Here the CDR3 reads CASRGEGAEAFF. Here the CDR3 DNA reads TGTGCCAGCAGAGGGGAGGGCGCTGAAGCTTTCTTT.

This clone has a handful of counts. The V gene is TRBV5-5, the J gene TRBJ1-1; no reliable D call. Germline V gene sequence: CDR1 SGHKS, CDR2 YYEKEE (reference sequence). The V and J ends lost 2 bases and 4 bases respectively, with 9 bases between them. The CDR3 runs 13 residues. The CDR3 DNA is TGTGCCAGCAGCTTCTGGACGGGCACTGAAGCTTTCTTT. Protein: CASSFWTGTEAFF.

The chain couples TRBV5-6 to TRBJ2-5; 8 nucleotides agree with TRBD2. The CDR3 covers 16 residues. The V segment lost 4 bases and the J segment 3 bases; nucleotides outside the gene matches: 11. Germline-derived CDR1 and CDR2 are SGHDT and YYEEEE. The CDR3 reads CASSLGRTGGKETQYF. Here the CDR3 DNA reads TGTGCCAGCAGCCTTGGGCGAACGGGGGGGAAAGAGACCCAGTACTTC.

The genes are TRBV5-8 and TRBJ2-5; 9 bases match TRBD1. Germline V CDR1 and CDR2: SGHTS, YDEGEE. The CDR3 consists of 15 residues. J lost 0 bases, V lost 7 bases, and 7 bases had no gene match. The CDR3 DNA sequence: TGTGCCAGCGGCCCCGGACAGGGGTACCAAGAGACCCAGTACTTC. Its protein is CASGPGQGYQETQYF.

The rearrangement links TRBV4-2 to TRBJ2-3; possibly TRBD2 for D (7 bases). CDR1 and CDR2 from the germline V gene are LGHNA and YNFKEQ. This CDR3 spans 16 amino acids. V lost 0 bases, J lost 3 bases, and 13 bases lay in between. The CDR3 DNA sequence: TGTGCCAGCAGCCAAGAGGCGGGGGCGAGGACAGATACGCAGTATTTT. It codes for CASSQEAGARTDTQYF.

V usage is TRBV21-1 and J usage is TRBJ2-1; the table's D call, TRBD2, was not checked against the DNA. TRBV21-1 is reported as a pseudogene. CDR3 size: 12 residues. CDR3 protein: CASSKKPRPGFF. CDR3 in DNA: TGTGCCAGCAGCAAAAAGCCTAGACCCGGGTTCTTC.

The V and J genes are TRBV6-5 and TRBJ2-6, with D possibly TRBD1 on 5 matching bases. The length of the CDR3 is 15 residues. Per the germline V gene, CDR1 is MNHEY and CDR2 is SVGAGI. The V and J ends lost 2 bases and 4 bases respectively, with 9 bases between them. CDR3 nucleotides: TGTGCCAGCAGTTACGGGGCTTTCGGGGCCAACGTCCTGACTTTC. Amino acids: CASSYGAFGANVLTF.

The chain has TRBV7-6 and TRBJ1-5; no firm D call. From germline, CDR1 is SGHVS and CDR2 FNYEAQ. The V and J ends lost 4 bases and 3 bases respectively, with 1 base between them. This CDR3 region has 11 residues. Here the CDR3 DNA reads TGTGCCAGCAGCTCCAATCAGCCCCAGCATTTT. Encoded protein: CASSSNQPQHF. Together with reference TRBV7-6 and TRBJ1-5, the CDR3 gives the full variable domain: GAGVSQSPRYKVTKRGQDVALRCDPISGHVSLYWYRQALGQGPEFLTYFNYEAQQDKSGLPNDRFSAERPEGSISTLTIQRTEQRDSAMYRCASSSNQPQHFGDGTRLSIL.

The chain couples TRBV19 to TRBJ2-1; D tentatively fits TRBD1 or TRBD2 (5 bases each). Germline V lookup: CDR1 LNHDA, CDR2 SQIVND (reference sequence). V shed 5 bases and J shed 15 bases, with 17 bases lying between them. This CDR3 region has 12 residues. CDR3 residues: CASSPVGERGFF. The CDR3 DNA sequence: TGTGCCAGTAGTCCCGTTGGGGAGAGGGGGTTCTTC.

The chain couples TRBV27 to TRBJ1-5, with 7 bases that match TRBD1. With V trimmed by 5 bases and J by 10 bases, 5 bases remained unmatched. Germline V CDR1 and CDR2: MNHEY, SMNVEV (reference sequence). The CDR3 contains 12 residues. CDR3 sequence: CASSPDRVPQHF. The CDR3 DNA follows: TGTGCCAGCAGTCCCGACAGGGTTCCCCAGCATTTT.

The V gene is TRBV5-6, the J gene TRBJ1-1; D might be TRBD1 (5 bases). CDR1 and CDR2 (germline): SGHDT, YYEEEE. The CDR3 loop spans 15 amino acids. Trimming removed 2 bases at V and 8 bases at J, with 19 bases between. The CDR3 bases are TGTGCCAGCAGCTTAAGATGGGGCAGGTTTCCGGAAGCTTTCTTT. Its translation is CASSLRWGRFPEAFF.

V gene TRBV7-8 combines with J gene TRBJ1-4, with D unresolved. Trimming pared 4 bases from V and 5 bases from J, leaving 17 bases between. The CDR3 consists of 16 residues. Germline CDR1 and CDR2: SGHVS and FQNEAQ. The CDR3 is CASSSGLAVHNEKLFF. The CDR3 DNA sequence: TGTGCCAGCAGCTCGGGCCTGGCGGTACACAATGAAAAACTGTTTTTT.

V usage is TRBV7-7 and J usage is TRBJ2-1; TRBD1 agrees at 8 bases. The CDR3 spans 13 residues. Germline V CDR1 and CDR2: SSHAT, FNYEAQ (reference sequence). V trimming: 8 bases; J trimming: 5 bases; junction bases outside the gene matches: 5. This chain's CDR3 is CASATGVDNEQFF. The CDR3 coding sequence is TGTGCCAGCGCGACAGGGGTGGACAATGAGCAGTTCTTC.

V gene TRBV7-2 combines with J gene TRBJ2-3, with D perhaps assigned TRBD1 or TRBD2 (6 bases each). The germline V gene encodes CDR1 SGHTA and CDR2 FQGNSA. Between the trimmed V and J ends, which lost 0 bases and 2 bases, there was a span of 12 bases. The CDR3 length is 16 residues. The CDR3 here is CASSLAPGATTDTQYF. The CDR3 DNA reads TGTGCCAGCAGCTTAGCCCCGGGGGCCACCACAGATACGCAGTATTTT.

The chain employs TRBV6-2 or TRBV6-3 and TRBJ2-3; D is ambiguous. CDR1 MNHEY and CDR2 SVGEGT come from the germline V gene. The CDR3 consists of 14 residues. V lost 2 bases and J lost 3, with 9 bases in between. The CDR3 sequence: CASSYGYSTDTQYF. The CDR3 DNA sequence: TGTGCCAGCAGTTACGGGTACAGTACAGATACGCAGTATTTT.

The V and J genes are TRBV4-1 and TRBJ1-6, with a weak D call TRBD1 (5 bases). The length of the CDR3 is 17 residues. Deletions cut 5 bases from V and 3 bases from J, with 17 bases between. Per the germline V gene, CDR1 is MGHRA and CDR2 is YSYEKL. CDR3 protein: CASSGFSGTVYNSPLHF. In DNA, the CDR3 is TGCGCCAGCAGCGGATTTTCCGGGACGGTCTATAATTCACCCCTCCACTTT.

This chain uses TRBV20-1 with TRBJ2-7; 7 bases are a match to TRBD2. The V gene end was trimmed by 3 bases and the J gene end by 4 bases; junction bases not matched to a gene: 6. CDR3 length: 13 amino acids. CDR1 and CDR2 from the germline V gene are DFQATT and SNEGSKA (reference sequence). CDR3 loop: CSASLAETYEQYF. The CDR3 nucleotides are TGCAGTGCTAGTCTAGCGGAGACTTACGAGCAGTACTTC.

V gene TRBV6-5 combines with J gene TRBJ1-1; D gene ambiguous. The V end was cut by 5 bases, the J end by 0 bases, with 13 bases between. CDR3 size: 15 residues. Germline V lookup: CDR1 MNHEY, CDR2 SVGAGI. Written as DNA, the CDR3 is TGTGCCAGCAGTCCCAGGTGGACTTTGAACACTGAAGCTTTCTTT. Translated, it gives CASSPRWTLNTEAFF.

The chain carries TRBV6-4 and TRBJ2-2; TRBD1 matches 7 bases. The CDR3 is made up of 16 amino acids. Unmatched junction bases numbered 3, after V lost 1 base and J lost 1 base. Germline assignment: CDR1 MRHNA and CDR2 SNTAGT. The CDR3 DNA sequence: TGTGCCAGCAGTGACTATTGGACAGGGAACACCGGGGAGCTGTTTTTT. Translation: CASSDYWTGNTGELFF.

This clone was seen only a few times. The genes are TRBV6-6 and TRBJ1-6; weak D call: TRBD1 (5 bases). Germline V CDR1 and CDR2: MNHNY, SVGAGI (reference sequence). The CDR3 contains 13 residues. Between the trimmed V and J ends, which lost 5 bases and 12 bases, there was a span of 14 bases. This chain's CDR3 is CASSTRGPQPLHF. DNA of the CDR3: TGTGCCAGCAGTACCCGGGGCCCTCAACCCCTCCACTTT.